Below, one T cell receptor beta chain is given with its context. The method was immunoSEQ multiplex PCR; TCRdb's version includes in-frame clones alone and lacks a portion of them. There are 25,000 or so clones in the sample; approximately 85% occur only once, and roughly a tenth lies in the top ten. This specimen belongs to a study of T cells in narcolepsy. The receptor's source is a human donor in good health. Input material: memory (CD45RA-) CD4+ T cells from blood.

CDR3 in DNA: TGTGCCAGCAGTGAGGGGGGTCAGCCCCAGCATTTT. Translation: CASSEGGQPQHF. The rearrangement joins TRBV6-1 to TRBJ1-5; possibly TRBD1 for D (5 bases). V lost 3 bases, J lost 6 bases, and 6 bases lay in between. This CDR3 is 12 amino acids long. Germline V gene sequence: CDR1 MNHNS, CDR2 SASEGT.